This is a list of T cell receptor beta chains from one sample in a study of shared clonotypes between healthy human individuals. The table came from immunoSEQ multiplex PCR; TCRdb's copy has only in-frame clones and leaves some out. Here the sample spans about 1.1 million clones, 77% being singletons. Material for sequencing was memory CD4+ T cells from PBMCs. The receptor set was obtained from a man between 18 and 29 years old in good health. Some clones in this sample may be carry-over from other donors' samples. Each CDR3 is given with its conserved first and last residue. The D gene is left open where the match is weak. Rows may omit the clone size; those that give it use once, few, many or a size class.

TRBV27	TRBJ2-7	-	-	CASSLSREQYF	TGTGCCAGCAGTTTATCTCGCGAGCAGTACTTC
TRBV4-1	TRBJ1-1	-	-	CASSQAPFGRGTEAFF	TGCGCCAGCAGCCAAGCTCCTTTTGGGCGTGGCACTGAAGCTTTCTTT
TRBV5-1	TRBJ2-5	-	TRBD2	CASSGTSGRKTQYF	TGCGCCAGCAGCGGGACTAGCGGGAGGAAGACCCAGTACTTC
TRBV5-1	TRBJ2-7	-	-	CASAQRGPAVSSSYEQYF	TGCGCCAGCGCCCAAAGAGGGCCGGCGGTTTCCAGCTCCTACGAGCAGTACTTC
TRBV6-5	TRBJ1-1	-	-	CASSYSTGVTEAFF	TGTGCCAGCAGTTACTCGACCGGGGTCACTGAAGCTTTCTTT
TRBV29-1	TRBJ2-5	-	-	CSVEDRVTETQYF	TGCAGCGTTGAAGACCGGGTTACCGAGACCCAGTACTTC
TRBV5-1	TRBJ2-7	-	TRBD2	CASSLAVGRGQYF	TGCGCCAGCAGCTTGGCCGTCGGGAGGGGGCAGTACTTC
TRBV6-1	TRBJ2-7	-	-	CASSETAEQYF	TGTGCCAGCAGTGAAACGGCGGAGCAGTACTTC
TRBV11-2	TRBJ2-5	-	TRBD2	CASSLWTSGDTRETQYF	TGTGCCAGCAGCTTGTGGACTAGCGGAGACACCAGAGAGACCCAGTACTTC
TRBV9	TRBJ1-2	few	-	CASSASAGRKSYTF	TGTGCCAGCAGCGCCTCGGCGGGCCGAAAAAGCTACACCTTC
TRBV5-6	TRBJ1-6	-	TRBD1	CASSGQGGNSPLHF	TGTGCCAGCAGCGGACAGGGCGGTAATTCACCCCTCCACTTT
TRBV27	TRBJ2-3	-	TRBD1	CASRRQGAGDTQYF	TGTGCCAGCAGGAGACAGGGGGCGGGGGATACGCAGTATTTT
TRBV11-3	TRBJ1-1	few	-	CASSLGERAEAFF	TGTGCCAGCAGCTTAGGGGAGAGGGCCGAAGCTTTCTTT
TRBV11-3	TRBJ2-7	-	-	CASSLRGGEQYF	TGTGCCAGCAGCTTAAGGGGGGGAGAGCAGTACTTC
TRBV5-8	TRBJ2-5	-	TRBD1	CASSLQGVETQYF	TGTGCCAGCAGCTTACAGGGGGTGGAGACCCAGTACTTC
TRBV27	TRBJ2-4	-	TRBD1	CASRQTGPLAKNIQYF	TGTGCCAGCAGGCAGACAGGGCCGTTAGCCAAAAACATTCAGTACTTC
TRBV7-6	TRBJ2-7	-	TRBD1	CASSGPGQGRSEQYF	TGTGCCAGCAGTGGCCCGGGACAGGGACGGAGCGAGCAGTACTTC
TRBV30	TRBJ1-1	-	-	CAWSVMNTEAFF	TGTGCCTGGAGTGTAATGAACACTGAAGCTTTCTTT
TRBV5-1	TRBJ1-4	-	TRBD1	CASSWTGEEGEKLFF	TGCGCCAGCAGCTGGACAGGAGAAGAGGGTGAAAAACTGTTTTTT
TRBV6-6	TRBJ1-1	-	-	CASSYSRGTAEAFF	TGTGCCAGCAGTTACTCCCGGGGAACCGCTGAAGCTTTCTTT
TRBV7-9	TRBJ2-5	-	TRBD2	CASQWGGFETQYF	TGTGCCAGCCAGTGGGGAGGGTTCGAGACCCAGTACTTC
TRBV5-4	TRBJ2-2	few	-	CASSLSTLNTGELFF	TGTGCCAGCAGCTTGAGCACCCTAAACACCGGGGAGCTGTTTTTT
TRBV5-4	TRBJ1-2	-	TRBD1	CASSLGGTENYGYTF	TGTGCCAGCAGCTTGGGTGGGACAGAAAACTATGGCTACACCTTC
TRBV28	TRBJ2-7	-	TRBD2	CASSLSLGGGSYEQYF	TGTGCCAGCAGTTTAAGTCTCGGCGGGGGCTCCTACGAGCAGTACTTC
TRBV7-9	TRBJ2-7	once	-	CASSSAGKSYEQYF	TGTGCCAGCAGCTCGGCAGGGAAATCCTACGAGCAGTACTTC
TRBV7-2	TRBJ1-5	-	-	CASSYHRDGQPQHF	TGTGCCAGCAGCTATCACAGGGATGGCCAGCCCCAGCATTTT
TRBV5-5	TRBJ2-5	-	-	CASDLSGSPETQYF	TGTGCCAGCGACCTGTCAGGGAGCCCAGAGACCCAGTACTTC
TRBV11-2	TRBJ1-1	many	-	CASSLVHTEAFF	TGTGCCAGCAGCTTAGTGCACACTGAAGCTTTCTTT
TRBV10-1	TRBJ2-2	-	TRBD1	CASSEGRGKRGTGELFF	TGCGCCAGCAGTGAGGGCAGGGGGAAGCGAGGTACCGGGGAGCTGTTTTTT
TRBV4-2	TRBJ1-4	many	TRBD1	CASSQAGQLNEKLFF	TGTGCCAGCAGCCAAGCGGGACAGCTGAATGAAAAACTGTTTTTT
TRBV4-2	TRBJ2-7	-	-	CASSQALREPIPYEQYF	TGTGCCAGCAGCCAAGCTCTCCGGGAACCCATTCCCTACGAGCAGTACTTC
TRBV11-3	TRBJ2-1	-	TRBD2	CASSSGLATEQFF	TGTGCCAGCAGCTCGGGACTAGCGACCGAGCAGTTCTTC
TRBV7-3	TRBJ1-1	-	TRBD1	CASSLLDRGTEAFF	TGTGCCAGCAGCTTATTAGACAGGGGGACTGAAGCTTTCTTT
TRBV27	TRBJ2-7	-	-	CASSLSLRAGAYEQYF	TGTGCCAGCAGTTTATCGCTCCGGGCGGGTGCCTACGAGCAGTACTTC
TRBV5-1	TRBJ2-1	-	TRBD2	CASSAGGYNEQFF	TGCGCCAGCAGCGCGGGAGGGTACAATGAGCAGTTCTTC
TRBV9	TRBJ1-3	-	-	CASSGQGRNTIYF	TGTGCCAGCAGCGGTCAGGGGCGAAACACCATATATTTT
TRBV7-8	TRBJ1-1	-	-	CASSFRVRNTEAFF	TGTGCCAGCAGTTTCAGGGTTAGGAACACTGAAGCTTTCTTT
TRBV6-5	TRBJ2-7	-	-	CARYEQYF	TGTGCCAGGTACGAGCAGTACTTC
TRBV30	TRBJ2-3	-	TRBD2	CAWKFGLAGPDTQYF	TGTGCCTGGAAGTTTGGACTAGCGGGCCCAGATACGCAGTATTTT
TRBV28	TRBJ1-2	-	-	CASSSGTTNYGYTF	TGTGCCAGCAGCTCCGGGACAACTAACTATGGCTACACCTTC
TRBV5-6	TRBJ2-3	-	-	CASSATGYPTDTQYF	TGTGCCAGCAGCGCCACAGGTTACCCCACAGATACGCAGTATTTT
TRBV6-6	TRBJ1-1	-	-	CASRDSILRTEAFF	TGTGCCAGCAGGGACAGCATTTTAAGGACTGAAGCTTTCTTT
TRBV7-2	TRBJ1-4	-	-	CASSLGGGLLSGEKLFF	TGTGCCAGCAGCTTAGGAGGGGGTCTCCTTTCTGGTGAAAAACTGTTTTTT
TRBV11-2	TRBJ2-7	few	-	CASSLVRSISEQYF	TGTGCCAGCAGCTTAGTCAGGTCGATCAGCGAGCAGTACTTC
TRBV5-1	TRBJ1-2	-	-	CASSLRQGNYGYTF	TGCGCCAGCAGCTTGAGGCAGGGCAACTATGGCTACACCTTC